This T cell receptor beta chain emerged from a study of tumor-infiltrating lymphocytes in glioblastoma multiforme. Study-level results: Clone frequencies may be distorted by unequal TCR transcripts per cell.

The table lists this clonotype with many counts. Antigen: not known. TCR beta libraries were built from RNA through three nested multiplex PCR rounds using modified ARM-PCR. Input was approximately 0.48 ug total RNA, reverse-transcribed with a C-beta primer. Unique molecular identifiers were not described for the libraries. A single record per CDR3 protein comes from TCRdb applying MiXCR to the multiplex PCR reads. This repertoire shows some 32,000 distinct CDR3 sequences, under 70% found once; its top ten account for around a third. Sequenced material: brain tumor tissue. The clonotype originates from a male donor with glioblastoma.

CDR3 amino acids: CASKASGRETDTQYF. Here the CDR3 DNA reads TGCGCCAGCAAAGCTAGCGGGAGAGAGACAGATACGCAGTATTTT. This sequence joins TRBV5-1 and TRBJ2-3, with 10 bases fitting TRBD2. This CDR3 spans 15 amino acids. The junction had 7 bases not matched to a gene; V was cut back by 6 bases and J by 3 bases. Germline CDR1 SGHRS, CDR2 YFSETQ.